These T cell receptor beta chains were read from a single sample in a study of vaccination effects on CD4 cells after COVID-19. Measured with immunoSEQ multiplex PCR; TCRdb has only the in-frame clones, and not every one. The profile shows tens of thousands of clones, roughly 80% of them singletons. Their recognized antigens are unknown. The sample was CD4+ T cells from PBMCs cultured without peptide, taken after COVID-19 vaccination. Receptors were obtained from a human donor who received a COVID-19 vaccine. The CDR3 runs from the conserved cysteine through the conserved F or W. A D gene is named only where the DNA matches it firmly. Size is omitted from some rows. Given values are once, few, many or a class for expanded clones.

CASSQDKRGDTQYF,TGCGCCAGCAGCCAAGATAAGCGTGGGGATACGCAGTATTTT,TRBJ2-3,-,-,TRBV4-3
CASSQASRGEKLFF,TGTGCCAGCAGCCAAGCGTCGCGGGGTGAAAAACTGTTTTTT,TRBJ1-4,-,-,TRBV3-1/TRBV3-2
CASREERGKNIQYF,TGTGCCAGCAGGGAAGAACGGGGGAAAAACATTCAGTACTTC,TRBJ2-4,-,once,TRBV5-6
CASSPPLIDSGHNEQFF,TGTGCCAGCTCACCACCGCTTATTGACTCGGGCCACAATGAGCAGTTCTTC,TRBJ2-1,-,-,TRBV18
CATSEGQGAGYNEQFF,TGTGCCACCAGTGAGGGACAGGGGGCAGGCTACAATGAGCAGTTCTTC,TRBJ2-1,TRBD1,-,TRBV24-1
CASSSRAGSGNTIYF,TGTGCCAGCAGCTCACGGGCGGGCTCTGGAAACACCATATATTTT,TRBJ1-3,-,-,TRBV27
CASSLKVGVNEQFF,TGTGCCAGCAGTCTTAAGGTGGGGGTTAATGAGCAGTTCTTC,TRBJ2-1,-,-,TRBV7-3
CASSVGQGNTGELFF,TGCGCCAGCAGCGTGGGACAGGGAAACACCGGGGAGCTGTTTTTT,TRBJ2-2,TRBD1,-,TRBV5-1
CASSSGGSGANVLTF,TGCGCCAGCAGCTCCGGGGGGTCTGGGGCCAACGTCCTGACTTTC,TRBJ2-6,TRBD2,-,TRBV5-1
CASSQSTGGQPQHF,TGTGCCAGCAGTCAGTCGACAGGCGGGCAGCCCCAGCATTTT,TRBJ1-5,-,-,TRBV2
CASSPGQLSGANVLTF,TGTGCCAGCAGTCCAGGACAGCTCTCTGGGGCCAACGTCCTGACTTTC,TRBJ2-6,-,-,TRBV28
CASSLAQGSLAYYGYTF,TGTGCCAGCAGCTTAGCTCAGGGGAGTTTAGCCTACTATGGCTACACCTTC,TRBJ1-2,-,-,TRBV7-8
CAISAQGAPGANVLTF,TGTGCCATCAGTGCCCAGGGGGCTCCTGGGGCCAACGTCCTGACTTTC,TRBJ2-6,TRBD1,-,TRBV10-3
CASSRPEQPQHF,TGTGCCAGCAGCCGTCCGGAACAGCCCCAGCATTTT,TRBJ1-5,-,once,TRBV7-9
CASRVIGTGENIQYF,TGTGCCAGTAGAGTCATCGGGACAGGGGAAAACATTCAGTACTTC,TRBJ2-4,TRBD1,-,TRBV19
CASTRDRTEKLFF,TGTGCCAGCACGAGGGACAGGACTGAAAAACTGTTTTTT,TRBJ1-4,TRBD1,-,TRBV6-5
CATSGDRVVTGELFF,TGTGCCACCAGCGGAGACAGGGTAGTAACCGGGGAGCTGTTTTTT,TRBJ2-2,TRBD1,-,TRBV15
CASGLGSGGATGMQYF,TGTGCTAGTGGTTTGGGTAGCGGGGGGGCCACCGGCATGCAGTATTTT,TRBJ2-3,TRBD2,-,TRBV12-5
CASSPSPTMSNQPQHF,TGTGCCAGCAGTCCGTCTCCGACTATGAGCAATCAGCCCCAGCATTTT,TRBJ1-5,-,-,TRBV19
CASSLTGTYGYTF,TGTGCCAGCAGCTTAACCGGGACCTATGGCTACACCTTC,TRBJ1-2,-,-,TRBV7-2
CASSYGPGDSYNEQFF,TGCGCCAGCAGCTACGGGCCTGGGGACTCCTACAATGAGCAGTTCTTC,TRBJ2-1,-,-,TRBV5-1
CASSPPTGLNEQFF,TGTGCCAGCTCACCACCGACAGGGTTGAATGAGCAGTTCTTC,TRBJ2-1,TRBD1,-,TRBV18
CASSLRGPGDSPLHF,TGTGCCAGCAGCTTAAGAGGCCCGGGGGATTCACCCCTCCACTTT,TRBJ1-6,-,once,TRBV11-3
CASSPWGVTDTQYF,TGTGCCAGCAGCCCCTGGGGGGTAACAGATACGCAGTATTTT,TRBJ2-3,-,-,TRBV7-9
CASSVGGNSPLHF,TGTGCCAGCAGCGTAGGGGGAAATTCACCCCTCCACTTT,TRBJ1-6,-,-,TRBV9
CASLLAGTETQYF,TGTGCCAGTCTCCTGGCGGGGACAGAGACCCAGTACTTC,TRBJ2-5,-,-,TRBV6-5
CASSDNAGVGEKLFF,TGTGCCAGCAGTGACAACGCAGGGGTGGGTGAAAAACTGTTTTTT,TRBJ1-4,-,-,TRBV6-4
CASSPGRVDLNEQFF,TGTGCCAGCTCACCAGGCAGGGTGGATCTAAATGAGCAGTTCTTC,TRBJ2-1,-,-,TRBV18
CASSHAGNTIYF,TGTGCCAGCAGTCACGCCGGAAACACCATATATTTT,TRBJ1-3,-,-,TRBV12-3/TRBV12-4
CASEYSGAGMDTQYF,TGCGCCAGCGAATACAGTGGCGCCGGAATGGATACGCAGTATTTT,TRBJ2-3,-,once,TRBV5-1
CASSRNRETNSPLHF,TGTGCCAGCAGCCGTAACAGAGAAACCAATTCACCCCTCCACTTT,TRBJ1-6,-,-,TRBV6-4
CASSSRLAGGYNEQFF,TGTGCCAGCAGCTCCAGACTAGCGGGGGGTTACAATGAGCAGTTCTTC,TRBJ2-1,TRBD2,-,TRBV11-2
CASSVSSRTDTQYF,TGCGCCAGCAGTGTTAGCAGCCGCACAGATACGCAGTATTTT,TRBJ2-3,-,once,TRBV10-1
CASSSGQGNNQPQHF,TGTGCCAGCAGCTCCGGACAGGGCAACAATCAGCCCCAGCATTTT,TRBJ1-5,TRBD1,few,TRBV7-2
CASSLEVGPQETQYF,TGCGCCAGCAGCTTGGAGGTGGGGCCCCAAGAGACCCAGTACTTC,TRBJ2-5,-,-,TRBV5-1
CASSYSLAGAARETQYF,TGTGCCAGCAGTTACTCCCTAGCGGGGGCGGCGCGGGAGACCCAGTACTTC,TRBJ2-5,TRBD2,-,TRBV6-2/TRBV6-3
CASSFFTGRDTEAFF,TGTGCCAGCAGCTTCTTTACAGGGAGGGACACTGAAGCTTTCTTT,TRBJ1-1,-,-,TRBV7-2
CASPSALGYTDTQYF,TGTGCCAGCCCCTCCGCGCTGGGATACACAGATACGCAGTATTTT,TRBJ2-3,-,once,TRBV5-8
CATKFGTGNTEAFF,TGCGCCACAAAATTTGGGACAGGGAACACTGAAGCTTTCTTT,TRBJ1-1,TRBD1,-,TRBV5-1
CASGWTSAYNEQFF,TGTGCCAGCGGATGGACTAGCGCCTACAATGAGCAGTTCTTC,TRBJ2-1,TRBD2,-,TRBV7-2